Given below is one T cell receptor (beta chain) in context. The table lists this clonotype with a few counts. Its antigen target is currently unknown. Base-call qualities are not available, and no considerably larger clone is one nucleotide away. The sample originates from a study of human T cells and chemical hapten exposure (dated by TCRdb to 2020 to 2023). About the full investigation: For sensitization, 2% DPC in acetone was applied to a 2 cm by 2 cm area of upper inner arm skin. Patch testing on the upper back used Finn chambers containing 0.01% DPC, with scoring done after 6 days according to International Contact Dermatitis Research Group standards. Libraries were combined into a pool for sequencing, and differences in TCR yield between samples came mainly from small differences in library volumes within the pool. Around 30 alopecia patients provided blood for TCR sequencing at one to four time points (pre-sensitization, 2, 6 and 24 weeks). Peripheral blood TCR repertoire changes were tracked in vivo in alopecia patients during primary and secondary sensitization to the hapten diphenylcyclopropenone (DPC). Blood was sampled from patients pre-sensitization (week 0) and at 2, 6 and about 24 weeks after DPC sensitization. Patients additionally received weekly therapeutic DPC doses to the scalp throughout the roughly 24-week study period. The patient cohort, mostly female, included alopecia areata with under or over 50% scalp involvement, alopecia totalis and alopecia universalis. General findings and caveats noted by the study authors: DPC sensitization did not change the number of TCRs with a frequency above 1 in 1000, and there was no evidence of changes in global repertoire structure. Significantly more large CDR3 similarity clusters were formed by expanded TCRs than by pre-sensitization or healthy control sets, consistent with antigen-driven responses. Because all patients had alopecia, a presumed autoimmune disease, the immune response of the patients might differ from that of healthy individuals. Repeated subsampling changed both the strength of the expansion versus patch-test correlation and the threshold at which the correlation became significant. A positive correlation was found between the number of PT1 expanded TCRs and patch test score, with significance reached at thresholds 8, 16 and 32 but not 4.

CDR1 and CDR2 were assigned from the germline V gene as SQVTM and ANQGSEA. The CDR3 spans 12 residues, from the cysteine through the phenylalanine. Only the CDR3 region is kept as DNA, spanning 36 bases read in frame from base 1. Trimming removed 3 bases from V and 6 bases from J, leaving 11 bases between the germline ends. Libraries were built with RACE. Sequencing used a NextSeq 500. During library preparation, unique molecular identifiers were attached to individual cDNA molecules so that TCRs could be counted quantitatively and reproducibly. From each blood RNA sample, both TCR alpha and TCR beta chains were sequenced. Turning to the authors' computational methods: A median of about 100,000 TCRs per sample was observed, with a range of 23,224 to 690,600. V, J and CDR3 annotation of the TCR reads was performed with the Decombinator software suite. Every sample was subsampled to the same number of TCRs (28,000) for the PS versus PT1 abundance plots. TCRs were defined as expanded if absent before sensitization and observed at least eight times at the 2-week time point. In-frame beta chains were kept once TCRdb had trimmed the public reads at Q25 with fastp and called clones with MiXCR. Each CDR3 protein gets just one entry, which takes the most common genes and DNA from the rows behind it. The V and J calls come from TCRdb's annotation, not from the publication. For this sample the table gives 180,000 or so distinct CDR3 sequences, of which 20% to 25% were detected only once. 6% to 8% of the sample lies in the top ten.

The time point label, as the study defines it: patch test 1, 2 weeks after DPC sensitization. This specimen's treatment or condition label, interpreted: therapeutic diphenylcyclopropenone sensitization with weekly scalp DPC. At each patch-test visit, blood was drawn before the patch test was applied. Patients were considered eligible if aged 18 to 70, diagnosed with alopecia and deemed suitable for DPC therapy, and patients were excluded if pregnant. Total RNA was isolated from unfractionated whole blood collected in Tempus Blood RNA tubes. The clonotype comes from a woman aged 50 to 60 with alopecia areata. Some clones in this sample may be carry-over from other donors' samples. This specimen consisted of whole blood, obtained in connection with sensitization to the hapten diphenylcyclopropenone (DPC). The rearrangement joined TRBV29-1 to TRBJ1-2; no confident D gene assignment can be made. The CDR3 corresponds to CSVDPGGDGYTF. The base sequence is TGCAGCGTTGATCCGGGAGGCGATGGCTACACCTTC.